These 20 T cell receptor beta chains share one sample of origin, sequenced in a study of T cells in Graves' hyperthyroidism and ophthalmopathy. TCR beta CDR3 sequences were amplified from RNA transcripts. During a first-round RT-PCR of the TCR CDR3, the HTBI primer set was used. TCRdb reanalysed the multiplex PCR reads using MiXCR and keeps one entry per CDR3 protein. The table includes roughly 740,000 distinct CDR3 sequences, about a sixth detected once. Source material: blood. The receptors here all came from a man aged 18 to 35 with Graves' hyperthyroidism.

Details on this clonotype: A much larger clone sits a single nucleotide away, making a read error possible. The chain uses TRBV4-2 and TRBJ2-7; D perhaps matches TRBD2 (5 bases). CDR1 is LGHNA and CDR2 is YNFKEQ in the germline V gene. The CDR3 totals 15 residues. Trimming left V 0 bases short and J 0 bases short, with 9 bases between. CDR3: CASSQDWTGSYEQYF. The CDR3 region has the DNA TGTGCCAGCAGCCAAGACTGGACTGGCTCCTACGAGCAGTACTTC.

This chain uses TRBV19 with TRBJ2-5; D uncertain. In germline, CDR1 is LNHDA, CDR2 SQIVND (reference sequence). The CDR3 spans 13 residues. Trimming took off 3 bases at V and 1 base at J, with 6 bases between the two ends. The CDR3 region has the DNA TGTGCCAGTAGTATGAACAGCCAAGAGACCCAGTACTTC. Translation gives CASSMNSQETQYF.

V is TRBV20-1 and J is TRBJ1-1; D not certain. Between the trimmed V and J ends, which lost 3 bases and 3 bases, there was a span of 17 bases. Germline V CDR1 and CDR2: DFQATT, SNEGSKA (reference sequence). The CDR3 is made up of 15 amino acids. The DNA of the CDR3 is TGCAGTGCTAGGTCCCTAAGGCATATGGACACTGAAGCTTTCTTT. It specifies CSARSLRHMDTEAFF.

Comments on this clonotype: Germline is not matched at one junction end, which may reflect a read error. The chain is built from TRBV18 and TRBJ2-3; D is unclear. The germline V gene has CDR1 KGHSH and CDR2 LQKENI. There are 14 residues in the CDR3. Written as DNA, the CDR3 is TGTGCCAGCTCACCACCGACGACGGAAGATACGCAGTATTTC. Translating gives CASSPPTTEDTQYF.

The chain links TRBV20-1 to TRBJ1-1, with a possible D match to TRBD1 (6 bases). The CDR3 has 12 residues. V was clipped by 3 bases and J by 7 bases, with 12 bases between them. The germline CDR1 and CDR2 sequences are DFQATT and SNEGSKA (reference sequence). CDR3 loop: CSASQGPVEAFF. In nucleotides, the CDR3 is TGCAGTGCTAGTCAGGGGCCGGTTGAAGCTTTCTTT.

This clonotype was observed many times. CDR3 sequence: CSVLSRAGTEAFF. The CDR3 nucleotides read TGCAGCGTCTTATCCAGGGCGGGCACTGAAGCTTTCTTT. The chain links TRBV29-1 to TRBJ1-1, with a tentative D call TRBD1 (5 bases). Germline loops: CDR1 SQVTM, CDR2 ANQGSEA. The CDR3 spans 13 residues. V lost 6 bases and J lost 4, with 15 bases in between.

This clonotype was detected a few times. V and J are TRBV7-2 and TRBJ2-2; TRBD1 matches at 9 bases. V shed 4 bases and J 5 bases; nucleotides not matched to a gene: 8. This CDR3 region has 16 residues. Germline V gene lookup returns CDR1 SGHTA and CDR2 FQGNSA. CDR3 in DNA: TGTGCCAGCAGCTCCACCGTCGGACAGGGGACCGGGGAGCTGTTTTTT. Translating it yields CASSSTVGQGTGELFF.

This clonotype has a handful of counts. This chain joins TRBV29-1 and TRBJ1-4; D might be TRBD1 (5 bases). The CDR3 is made up of 14 amino acids. The ends were cut back, 6 bases at V and 4 bases at J, with 15 bases in the middle. The V gene's germline CDR1 is SQVTM and CDR2 ANQGSEA. This CDR3 is CSVRPGQGNEKLFF. The CDR3 nucleotides read TGCAGCGTGCGGCCGGGGCAGGGTAATGAAAAACTGTTTTTT.

Many counts were recorded for this clonotype. The rearrangement links TRBV7-2 to TRBJ2-7; 9 bases match TRBD2. Trimming cost V 1 base and J 7 bases; bases outside gene matches: 17. The germline V gene has CDR1 SGHTA and CDR2 FQGNSA. The CDR3 extends over 18 amino acids. The CDR3 coding sequence is TGTGCCAGCAGCTTAGACGGTAGCGGGAGTTCATCTCGATGGGAGCAGTACTTC. Translation gives CASSLDGSGSSSRWEQYF.

This chain uses TRBV19 with TRBJ2-1, with D unclear. Looked up from germline, CDR1 is LNHDA and CDR2 is SQIVND (reference sequence). The CDR3 has 14 residues. V was clipped by 4 bases and J by 3 bases, with 10 bases between them. CDR3 in DNA: TGTGCCAGTAGTACCCCAGGTAGCTACAATGAGCAGTTCTTC. Translating it yields CASSTPGSYNEQFF.

V usage is TRBV28 and J usage is TRBJ2-7, with D perhaps being TRBD1 or TRBD2 (5 bases each). The CDR3 is 14 amino acids. Germline V CDR1 and CDR2: MDHEN, SYDVKM. Trimming pared 8 bases from V and 5 bases from J, leaving 19 bases between. The CDR3 protein is CASRSGTIRDEQYF. Written as DNA, the CDR3 is TGTGCCAGCCGTTCAGGGACGATCAGGGACGAGCAGTACTTC.

Comment on this clonotype: Relative to the germline gene, one junction end is altered; a read error may explain this. The chain joins TRBV27 to TRBJ1-1, with D possibly TRBD1 on 5 matching bases. The CDR3 contains 12 residues. CDR1 is MNHEY, CDR2 SMNVEV, per germline (reference sequence). The CDR3 sequence: CASRGPGAEAFF. The CDR3 DNA is TGTGCCAGCAGGGGGCCGGGCGCTGAAGCTTTCTTC.

This clonotype was found once. The chain couples TRBV19 to TRBJ2-2, with 12 bases matching TRBD2. Germline V gene data show CDR1 as LNHDA and CDR2 as SQIVND (reference sequence). This CDR3 is 20 amino acids long. V dropped 1 base and J dropped 2; count of bases not matched to a gene: 11. In DNA form, the CDR3 reads TGTGCCAGTAGTATAGGGGGACTAGCGGGTTTGTGGTCCAACACCGGGGAGCTGTTTTTT. Its protein is CASSIGGLAGLWSNTGELFF.

The V and J genes are TRBV19 and TRBJ2-2; 8 positions agree with TRBD1. With V trimmed by 6 bases and J by 4 bases, 13 bases remained unmatched. This CDR3 region has 17 residues. Germline V gene data show CDR1 as LNHDA and CDR2 as SQIVND (reference sequence). The CDR3 here is CASSRQGKVVSTGELFF. Here the CDR3 DNA reads TGTGCCAGTAGCCGACAGGGGAAGGTGGTTAGCACCGGGGAGCTGTTTTTT.

Ten or more counts support this clonotype. The CDR3 sequence: CASSIELAVQETQYF. DNA for the CDR3: TGTGCCAGCAGCATAGAACTAGCGGTTCAAGAGACCCAGTACTTC. The J gene is TRBJ2-5, the V gene TRBV7-2; TRBD2 agrees at 8 bases. The CDR3 is 15 residues long. Per the germline V gene, CDR1 is SGHTA and CDR2 is FQGNSA. V lost 5 bases and J lost 2; bases outside the gene matches: 7.

V gene TRBV12-5 combines with J gene TRBJ2-3; 8 bases fit TRBD1. V lost 5 bases to trimming and J lost 8 bases; unmatched junction nucleotides: 3. The CDR3 covers 12 residues. Germline-derived CDR1 and CDR2 are LGHNT and FRNRAP. The CDR3 sequence: CASGPDRGTQYF. CDR3 bases: TGTGCTAGTGGTCCAGACAGGGGTACGCAGTATTTT.

This clonotype was counted a few times. This clone may be a read error of a much larger clone one base away. CDR3 in amino acids: CASSLSDWDGRSVRYF. The CDR3 region has the DNA TGTGCCAGCAGCCTGTCAGACTGGGACGGGCGGAGTGTGCGGTACTTC. V is TRBV6-2 or TRBV6-3 and J is TRBJ2-7; either TRBD1 or TRBD2 may supply D (5 bases each). CDR1 is MNHEY, CDR2 SVGEGT, per germline. This CDR3 comprises 16 residues. V lost 6 bases, J lost 12 bases, and 30 bases lay in between.

This clonotype was found a few times. This rearrangement joins TRBV7-9 to TRBJ2-3; D may be TRBD2 (5 bases). Trimming removed 10 bases at V and 6 bases at J, with 14 bases between. The CDR3 spans 12 residues. CDR1 and CDR2 (germline): SEHNR, FQNEAQ (reference sequence). The CDR3 nucleotides read TGTGCCACCCCCTCTAGCCACGATACGCAGTATTTT. Its translation: CATPSSHDTQYF.

The chain has TRBV28 and TRBJ2-7; TRBD1 agrees at 8 bases. V trimming: 4 bases; J trimming: 2 bases; junction bases outside the gene matches: 7. The CDR3 is 15 amino acids. CDR1 and CDR2 from the germline V gene are MDHEN and SYDVKM. The CDR3 spells CASSYIPGGTYEQYF. Written as DNA, the CDR3 is TGTGCCAGCAGTTATATCCCAGGGGGCACCTACGAGCAGTACTTC.

The chain employs TRBV29-1 and TRBJ1-1; D is perhaps TRBD1 (6 bases). This CDR3 contains 13 residues. CDR1 is SQVTM, CDR2 ANQGSEA, per germline. Trimming removed 1 base from V and 4 bases from J, with 10 bases in between. CDR3 sequence: CSVEATGATEAFF. In DNA, the CDR3 is TGCAGCGTTGAAGCGACGGGGGCCACTGAAGCTTTCTTT.